The text below deals with one T cell receptor beta chain. CDR1 SGHDT and CDR2 YYEEEE come from the germline V gene. CDR3 size: 16 residues. Trimming took 4 bases from V and 7 from J, leaving 23 bases between them. The data were produced by immunoSEQ multiplex PCR, yet TCRdb's version contains in-frame clones alone and is incomplete. The sample carries approximately 40,000 clones, roughly 70% recorded once. The sample is drawn from a study of pediatric ulcerative colitis. One to two pinch biopsies were taken from the rectum during colonoscopy. Ulcerative colitis patients received no immunosuppressive medication before the diagnostic colonoscopy.

The receptor's source is a boy between 10 and 17 years old with severe ulcerative colitis. What was sequenced was gut tissue. The chain uses TRBV5-6 and TRBJ2-5, with D tentatively TRBD1 (6 bases). The DNA of the CDR3 is TGTGCCAGCAGCCCATCCTCAAGGGACATGAGGGGGACCCAGTACTTC. This gives the protein CASSPSSRDMRGTQYF.